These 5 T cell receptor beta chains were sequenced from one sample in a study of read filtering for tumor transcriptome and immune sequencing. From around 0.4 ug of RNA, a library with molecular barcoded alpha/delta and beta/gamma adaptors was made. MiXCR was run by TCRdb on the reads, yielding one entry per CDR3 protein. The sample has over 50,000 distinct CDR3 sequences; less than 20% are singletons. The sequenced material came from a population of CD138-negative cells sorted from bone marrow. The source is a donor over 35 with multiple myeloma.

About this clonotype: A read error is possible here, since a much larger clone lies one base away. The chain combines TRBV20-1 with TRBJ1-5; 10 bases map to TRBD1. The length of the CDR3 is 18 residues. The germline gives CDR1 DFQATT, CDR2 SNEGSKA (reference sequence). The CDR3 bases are TGCAGTGCAGTGAGGGCGGGACAGGGGACAATTAGCAGTCAGCCCCAGCATTTT. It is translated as CSAVRAGQGTISSQPQHF.

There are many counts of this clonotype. The CDR3 nucleotides read TGTGCCAGCAGCTTATTCCGGGGGAACACCGGGGAGCTGTTTTTT. Translated: CASSLFRGNTGELFF. The gene calls are TRBV7-2 and TRBJ2-2, with D tentatively TRBD2 (5 bases). Trimming left V 2 bases short and J 1 base short, with 8 bases between. Germline V gives CDR1 SGHTA, CDR2 FQGNSA. The CDR3 sequence is 15 residues long.

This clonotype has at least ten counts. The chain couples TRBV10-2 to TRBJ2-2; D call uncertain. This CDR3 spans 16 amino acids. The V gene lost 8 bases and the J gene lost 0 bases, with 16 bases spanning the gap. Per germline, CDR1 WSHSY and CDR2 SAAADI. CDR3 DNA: TGCGCCAGCGCCGCGGTCCAAATAGCGAACACCGGGGAGCTGTTTTTT. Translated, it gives CASAAVQIANTGELFF.

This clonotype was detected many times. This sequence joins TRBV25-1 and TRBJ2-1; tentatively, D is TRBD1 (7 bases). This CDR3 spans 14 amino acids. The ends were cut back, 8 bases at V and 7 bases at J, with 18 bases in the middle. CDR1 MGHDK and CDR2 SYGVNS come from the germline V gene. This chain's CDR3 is CASGGTVMGNEQFF. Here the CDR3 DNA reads TGTGCCAGCGGCGGGACAGTCATGGGGAATGAGCAGTTCTTC.

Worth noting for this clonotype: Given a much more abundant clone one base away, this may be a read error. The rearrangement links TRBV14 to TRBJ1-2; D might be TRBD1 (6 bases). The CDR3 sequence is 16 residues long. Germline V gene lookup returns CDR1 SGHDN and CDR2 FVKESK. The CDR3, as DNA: TGTGCCAGCAGCCAAGAGTTGGGGGGCCTCTACTATGGCTCCACCTTC. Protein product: CASSQELGGLYYGSTF.